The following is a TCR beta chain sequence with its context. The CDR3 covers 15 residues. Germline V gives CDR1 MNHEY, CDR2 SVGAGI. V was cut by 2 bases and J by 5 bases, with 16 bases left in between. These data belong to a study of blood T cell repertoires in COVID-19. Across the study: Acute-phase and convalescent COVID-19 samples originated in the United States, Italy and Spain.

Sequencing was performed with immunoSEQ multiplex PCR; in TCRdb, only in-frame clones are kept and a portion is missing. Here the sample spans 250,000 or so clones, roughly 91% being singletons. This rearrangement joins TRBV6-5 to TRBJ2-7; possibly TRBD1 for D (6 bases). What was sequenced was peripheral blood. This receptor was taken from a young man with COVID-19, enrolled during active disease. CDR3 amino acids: CASSYASNRVHEQYF. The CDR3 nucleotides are TGTGCCAGCAGTTACGCCTCAAACAGGGTTCACGAGCAGTACTTC.